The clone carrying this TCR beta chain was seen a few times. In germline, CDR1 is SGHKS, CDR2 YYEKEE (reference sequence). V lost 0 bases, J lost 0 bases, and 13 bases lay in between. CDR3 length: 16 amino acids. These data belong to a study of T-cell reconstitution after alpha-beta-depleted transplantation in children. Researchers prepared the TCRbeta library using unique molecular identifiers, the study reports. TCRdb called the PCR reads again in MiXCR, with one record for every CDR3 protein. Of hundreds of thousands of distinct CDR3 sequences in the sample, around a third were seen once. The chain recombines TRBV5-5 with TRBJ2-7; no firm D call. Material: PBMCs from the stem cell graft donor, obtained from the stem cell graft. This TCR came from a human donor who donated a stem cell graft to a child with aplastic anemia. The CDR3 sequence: CASSLGGTASSYEQYV. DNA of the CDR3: TGTGCCAGCAGCTTGGGAGGAACAGCGAGCTCCTACGAGCAGTACGTC.